The 21 T cell receptor beta chains in this list originate from one sample, sequenced in a study of molecular identifiers for immune sequencing clone quantification. TCRdb fed the PCR reads into MiXCR, producing one record per CDR3 protein. The sample includes over 600,000 distinct CDR3 sequences, 20% of them seen just once. Sequencing was done on a sample of naive CD8+ T cells from blood, with Jurkat cell RNA spiked in. Subset defined: FACS-sorted CD8+CD4-CCR7+CD45RA+ naive T cells. These receptor sequences come from a human donor in good health. Some libraries in this study had Jurkat cell RNA spiked in.

This clonotype was seen only a few times. V and J are TRBV27 and TRBJ1-1, with D perhaps matching TRBD1 (6 bases). CDR3 size: 15 residues. V was pared by 4 bases and J by 0 bases, with 12 bases between. Germline V gene data show CDR1 as MNHEY and CDR2 as SMNVEV (reference sequence). Here the CDR3 DNA reads TGTGCCAGCAGTTCCTCCAGGGACATGAACACTGAAGCTTTCTTT. The encoded protein is CASSSSRDMNTEAFF.

CDR3: CASSYSSAIPLPYEQYF. In DNA form, the CDR3 reads TGTGCCAGCAGTTACTCTTCCGCCATACCCCTCCCCTACGAGCAGTACTTC. The chain recombines TRBV6-5 with TRBJ2-7, with no clear D. The CDR3 spans 17 residues. Germline V gene sequence: CDR1 MNHEY, CDR2 SVGAGI. Trimming took 0 bases from V and 2 from J, leaving 17 bases between them.

The rearrangement links TRBV7-3 to TRBJ2-7; the D gene could be TRBD1 or TRBD2 (5 bases each). Trimming removed 4 bases from V and 3 bases from J, with 10 bases in between. Germline V gives CDR1 SGHTA, CDR2 FQGTGA. The CDR3 is 13 amino acids. The CDR3 loop reads CASSSGAFYEQYF. The CDR3 DNA follows: TGTGCCAGCAGCTCCGGGGCCTTCTACGAGCAGTACTTC.

This clonotype occurred a few times. The rearrangement joins TRBV6-2 or TRBV6-3 to TRBJ1-1; no firm D call. This CDR3 has 17 residues. Germline V lookup: CDR1 MNHEY, CDR2 SVGEGT. The germline V and J ends were trimmed by 2 bases and 0 bases, with 16 bases remaining between them. The CDR3 DNA reads as TGTGCCAGCAGTTACCCCCCCCGCGTAGTAGTGAACACTGAAGCTTTCTTT. This sequence encodes CASSYPPRVVVNTEAFF.

The chain joins TRBV15 to TRBJ1-1; perhaps TRBD1 as D (6 bases). CDR3 size: 16 residues. Between the trimmed V and J ends, which lost 0 bases and 4 bases, there was a span of 15 bases. In germline, CDR1 is LNHNV, CDR2 YYDKDF (reference sequence). This CDR3 is CATSREPPGVATEAFF. For the CDR3, the DNA is TGTGCCACCAGCAGAGAGCCCCCAGGGGTGGCCACTGAAGCTTTCTTT.

At least ten counts were recorded for this clonotype. This chain uses TRBV23-1 with TRBJ2-5; D is uncertain. TRBV23-1 is treated as an ORF (open reading frame) with a function not yet certain. Trimming pared 0 bases from V and 0 bases from J, leaving 11 bases between. This CDR3 contains 16 residues. The CDR3 sequence is CASSQSGKANQETQYF. As DNA, the CDR3 is TGCGCCAGCAGTCAATCGGGCAAGGCGAACCAAGAGACCCAGTACTTC.

This clonotype appeared many times. The gene calls are TRBV15 and TRBJ1-3; D perhaps matches TRBD1 (6 bases). The germline V gene has CDR1 LNHNV and CDR2 YYDKDF (reference sequence). CDR3 length: 16 amino acids. Deletions cut 1 base from V and 4 bases from J, with 14 bases between. CDR3 in DNA: TGTGCCACCAGCAGAGGGAGGGGGATTTACGGAAACACCATATATTTT. Amino acids: CATSRGRGIYGNTIYF.

A word on this clonotype: This sequence may be a read error, since a much larger clone differs from it by one base. The V call is TRBV4-3, the J call TRBJ2-7, with D hard to call. Looked up from germline, CDR1 is LGHNA and CDR2 is YSLEER. The CDR3 has 17 amino acids. Here the CDR3 DNA reads TGCGCCAGCAGCCAAGATCAGGCCCCCTCTTTGTCCTACGGGCAGTACTTC. Protein: CASSQDQAPSLSYGQYF.

V gene TRBV7-2 combines with J gene TRBJ2-7; D is undetermined. Trimming cost V 1 base and J 2 bases, with 12 bases left between them. Germline assignment: CDR1 SGHTA and CDR2 FQGNSA. This CDR3 is 15 amino acids long. The CDR3: CASSLGGWVTYEQYF. The CDR3 region has the DNA TGTGCCAGCAGCTTAGGTGGCTGGGTCACCTACGAGCAGTACTTC.

At least ten counts were recorded for this clonotype. The gene calls are TRBV6-5 and TRBJ1-1, with D maybe TRBD1 (5 bases). Between the trimmed V and J ends, which lost 0 bases and 4 bases, there was a span of 9 bases. The CDR3 totals 14 residues. CDR1 and CDR2 (germline): MNHEY, SVGAGI. The DNA of the CDR3 is TGTGCCAGCAGTTACTCGGGGGTCGGCACTGAAGCTTTCTTT. Translating it yields CASSYSGVGTEAFF.

This clonotype has ten or more counts. The gene calls are TRBV27 and TRBJ1-3; 7 nucleotides match TRBD1. J gave up 7 bases and V 4 bases, and 13 bases lay outside the gene matches. Germline V CDR1 and CDR2: MNHEY, SMNVEV (reference sequence). This CDR3 has 16 amino acids. The CDR3 reads CASSSLAPRGFNTIYF. CDR3 bases: TGTGCCAGCAGTTCCCTTGCCCCCAGGGGGTTCAACACCATATATTTT.

This clonotype has a count of ten or more. The chain combines TRBV20-1 with TRBJ2-7; D gene ambiguous. Germline V lookup: CDR1 DFQATT, CDR2 SNEGSKA (reference sequence). V was trimmed by 3 bases and J by 7 bases, leaving 13 bases between them. This CDR3 contains 12 residues. The CDR3 DNA follows: TGCAGTGCTAGTTTGCGGTTAGGGGAGCAGTACTTC. Translation: CSASLRLGEQYF.

The V and J genes are TRBV13 and TRBJ2-5, with 14 bases aligning to TRBD2. V trimming: 5 bases; J trimming: 6 bases; junction bases outside the gene matches: 8. This CDR3 has 16 residues. The germline V gene has CDR1 PRHDT and CDR2 FYEKMQ (reference sequence). The CDR3 bases are TGTGCCAGCAGCAAGAAGGGACTAGCGGGGGTACAGACCCAGTACTTC. Translating it yields CASSKKGLAGVQTQYF.

This clonotype was counted many times. The chain recombines TRBV7-9 with TRBJ1-4; the D gene is possibly TRBD1 (6 bases). Germline loops: CDR1 SEHNR, CDR2 FQNEAQ (reference sequence). Trimming stripped 11 bases from V and 4 bases from J, with 23 bases between. CDR3 size: 16 residues. DNA for the CDR3: TGTGCCGCGGCTGGGGGCGATCACCGGGATAATGAAAAACTGTTTTTT. It yields the protein CAAAGGDHRDNEKLFF. Full variable domain (rest looked up from reference TRBV7-9 and TRBJ1-4): DTGVSQNPRHKITKRGQNVTFRCDPISEHNRLYWYRQTLGQGPEFLTYFQNEAQLEKSRLLSDRFSAERPKGSFSTLEIQRTEQGDSAMYLCAAAGGDHRDNEKLFFGSGTQLSVL.

V is TRBV9 and J is TRBJ2-3, with 8 positions matching TRBD1. The germline CDR1 and CDR2 sequences are SGDLS and YYNGEE. V gave up 3 bases and J gave up 4 bases; unmatched junction bases: 4. The CDR3 is 14 amino acids. The CDR3 loop reads CASSADRAADTQYF. The DNA of the CDR3 is TGTGCCAGCAGCGCGGACAGGGCCGCAGATACGCAGTATTTT.

This clonotype showed up many times. The V and J genes are TRBV4-3 and TRBJ2-4; TRBD2 aligns across 7 bases. The CDR3 has 16 amino acids. J gave up 3 bases and V 4 bases, and 9 bases lay outside the gene matches. Germline V gene data show CDR1 as LGHNA and CDR2 as YSLEER. The chain's CDR3 is CASSLRTAGFKNIQYF. In DNA, the CDR3 is TGCGCCAGCAGCCTGAGAACAGCGGGGTTCAAAAACATTCAGTACTTC.

A single count supports this clonotype. This may stem from a read error, because a much larger clone lies one nucleotide away. Since the CDR3 does not end with the conserved phenylalanine or tryptophan, this likely comes from a read error. V gene TRBV7-2 combines with J gene TRBJ2-7; tentatively, D is TRBD1 or TRBD2 (7 bases each). The CDR3 has 13 amino acids. V lost 5 bases and J lost 6, with 14 bases in between. Germline CDR1 is SGHTA and CDR2 is FQGNSA. CDR3 region: CASSPGGGAEQYL. The CDR3 region has the DNA TGTGCCAGCAGCCCAGGGGGGGGAGCCGAGCAGTACCTC.

Notes on this clonotype: No conserved phenylalanine or tryptophan ends this CDR3, so it is likely a read error. The J gene is TRBJ2-7, the V gene TRBV30; D is perhaps TRBD1 (5 bases). The V end was cut by 1 base, the J end by 1 base, with 5 bases between. CDR3 length equals 12 residues. In germline, CDR1 is GTSNPN, CDR2 SVGIG (reference sequence). CDR3 nucleotide sequence: TGTGCCTGGAGTGGACAGTCCTACGAGCAGTACTCC. Protein product: CAWSGQSYEQYS.

The sample holds many counts of this clonotype. The chain combines TRBV6-5 with TRBJ1-1, with D perhaps TRBD1 (6 bases). The CDR3 is 12 amino acids. Trimming cost V 5 bases and J 7 bases, with 11 bases left between them. Germline V CDR1 and CDR2: MNHEY, SVGAGI. The CDR3 bases are TGTGCCAGCAGTACCCAGGGGATTGAAGCTTTCTTT. Translated: CASSTQGIEAFF.

As concerns this clonotype: It may be a read error: a sequence one base away is much more abundant. The chain joins TRBV2 to TRBJ2-7, with D tentatively TRBD1 (6 bases). This CDR3 comprises 14 residues. Germline V lookup: CDR1 SNHLY, CDR2 FYNNEI. CDR3 protein: CASSAWDNSCEQYF. The CDR3 DNA sequence: TGTGCCAGCAGTGCATGGGACAACTCCTGCGAGCAGTACTTC.

The table lists this clonotype with many counts. This sequence joins TRBV12-3 or TRBV12-4 and TRBJ2-6; no reliable D call. The CDR3 length is 12 residues. V lost 8 bases and J lost 4, with 6 bases in between. The CDR3 DNA sequence: TGTGCCAGCCCCTCGGGGGCCAACGTCCTGACTTTC. Its translation is CASPSGANVLTF.